Listed below are T cell receptor beta chains from one sample, sequenced in a study of T cells in Graves' hyperthyroidism and ophthalmopathy. TCRdb re-analysed the multiplex PCR reads in MiXCR, keeping a single row per CDR3 protein. Here the sample spans about 290,000 distinct CDR3 sequences, approximately 17% being singletons. The sequenced material came from blood. The source of these receptors is a woman aged 60 to 75 with Graves' ophthalmopathy. The CDR3 runs from the conserved cysteine through the conserved F or W. A D gene is named only where the DNA matches it firmly. The size of a clone is reported for some rows only, either as once, few or many, or as a class for expanded clones.

v_gene,abundance,j_gene,d_gene,CDR3nt,CDR3aa
TRBV30,many,TRBJ2-5,NA,TGTGCCTGGAGTGTACTTAGGCGCGAGACCCAGTACTTC,CAWSVLRRETQYF
TRBV10-1,many,TRBJ1-1,NA,TGCGCCAGCAGTGAGTCACAGGGTCGGACTGAAGCTTTCTTT,CASSESQGRTEAFF
TRBV5-1,few,TRBJ1-3,TRBD1,TGCGCCAGCAGCTTGCACCTAGGGGGCAGGGTCGGTGGAAACACCATATATTTT,CASSLHLGGRVGGNTIYF
TRBV4-1,many,TRBJ1-3,NA,TGCGCCAGCAGCCAAGGGGTCTCTGGAAACACCATATATTTT,CASSQGVSGNTIYF
TRBV28,many,TRBJ2-7,TRBD2,TGTGCCAGCAGTTTTATAGCGGGATTCTACGAGCAGTACTTC,CASSFIAGFYEQYF
TRBV28,many,TRBJ2-2,NA,TGTGCCAGCAGTTTATCAGGGCTCACCGGGGAGCTGTTTTTT,CASSLSGLTGELFF
TRBV5-4,NA,TRBJ2-2,TRBD1,TGTGCCAGCTCCACGGCAGGGGGTAACACCGGGGAGCTGTTTTTT,CASSTAGGNTGELFF
TRBV20-1,many,TRBJ2-7,TRBD2,TGCAGTGCTTTACTGGCGGGAGGCATGTTTTCTTACGAGCAGTACTTC,CSALLAGGMFSYEQYF
TRBV12-3/TRBV12-4,many,TRBJ1-2,NA,TGTGCCAGCAGTCTACAGGGAACTGGCTATGGCTACACCTTC,CASSLQGTGYGYTF
TRBV15,NA,TRBJ2-7,NA,TGTGCCACCAGCAGAGACAGTACCTACGAGCAGTACTTC,CATSRDSTYEQYF
TRBV6-1,NA,TRBJ2-7,NA,TGTGCCAGCAGTGAAGCGGGTTACGAGCAGTACTTC,CASSEAGYEQYF
TRBV27,many,TRBJ2-2,TRBD2,TGTGCCAGCAGTTTACGCCTTACGGGGGGGACCGGGGAGCTGTTTTTT,CASSLRLTGGTGELFF
TRBV19,NA,TRBJ1-1,NA,TGTGCCAGTAGTCCCTATAACACTGAAGCTTTCTTT,CASSPYNTEAFF
TRBV20-1,few,TRBJ2-7,NA,TGCAGTGCTAGAGATCGCCTTAGCTCCTACGAGCAGTACTTC,CSARDRLSSYEQYF
TRBV20-1,NA,TRBJ2-1,TRBD2,TGCAGTGCTAGAGGTGATGGGACTAGCGGGAGGGCCGCCAATGAGCAGTTCTTC,CSARGDGTSGRAANEQFF
TRBV5-1,many,TRBJ2-1,NA,TGCGCCAGCAGCTTGGGGGGAAAGACCTACAATGAGCAGTTCTTC,CASSLGGKTYNEQFF
TRBV7-9,many,TRBJ2-7,NA,TGTGCCAGCAGCCCTAGCCAGGGGGGGACCGAGCAGTACTTC,CASSPSQGGTEQYF
TRBV12-3/TRBV12-4,many,TRBJ1-1,NA,TGTGCCAGCAGCCGGGTCAGAGCGAACACTGAAGCTTTCTTT,CASSRVRANTEAFF
TRBV5-1,few,TRBJ2-5,TRBD1,TGCGCCAGCAGCCAGGACAGGGTGGAAGAGACCCAGTACTTC,CASSQDRVEETQYF
TRBV6-5,many,TRBJ2-7,NA,TGTGCCAGCAGTTACTCTCGCTCCTACGAGCAGTACTTC,CASSYSRSYEQYF
TRBV11-2,NA,TRBJ2-7,NA,TGTGCCAGCAGCTTAGGGCAGGGACACATGGGCGGGCCACTCTCCTACGAGCAGTACTTC,CASSLGQGHMGGPLSYEQYF
TRBV2,many,TRBJ2-3,NA,TGTGCCAGCGGTCGGACTTCATCCACAGATACGCAGTATTTT,CASGRTSSTDTQYF
TRBV2,many,TRBJ2-7,NA,TGTGCCAGCAGTGAAGGAAGGAGGTCAGGGCCCAAGGGCCTAAGCTACGAGCAGTACTTC,CASSEGRRSGPKGLSYEQYF
TRBV7-2,NA,TRBJ2-5,NA,TGTGCCAGCAGCATCACTCAGACGTACCAAGAGACCCAGTACTTC,CASSITQTYQETQYF
TRBV3-1,many,TRBJ2-7,TRBD2,TGTGCCAGCAGCCTAGTCGGGTGGGCAGAAGGGACTAGCGGGAGCTACGAGCAGTACTTC,CASSLVGWAEGTSGSYEQYF
TRBV13,many,TRBJ2-5,NA,TGTGCCAGCAGCTCGGGACTGCAAGAGACCCAGTACTTC,CASSSGLQETQYF
TRBV20-1,many,TRBJ2-1,NA,TGCAGTGCTAGAGAGGGCGGCCCACCAGCGAATGAGCAGTTCTTC,CSAREGGPPANEQFF
TRBV6-2/TRBV6-3,NA,TRBJ2-6,NA,TGTGCCAGCCGGGAAACAGGGACTGGGGCCAACGTCCTGACTTTC,CASRETGTGANVLTF
TRBV2,many,TRBJ1-4,NA,TGTGCCAGCAGTGATGGTGTTGAGGAAAAACTGTTTTTT,CASSDGVEEKLFF
TRBV24-1,NA,TRBJ2-7,TRBD1,TGTGCCACCAGTGAGGGACAGGGGGAACACGAGCAGTACTTC,CATSEGQGEHEQYF
TRBV6-1,NA,TRBJ1-1,NA,TGTGCCAGCAGTGAAGTAGGATGGGTAGCTTTCTTT,CASSEVGWVAFF
TRBV28,many,TRBJ2-3,TRBD1,TGTGCCAGCAGTTTTTCAGGGGGAGATACGCAGTATTTT,CASSFSGGDTQYF
TRBV14,many,TRBJ1-1,NA,TGTGCCACTAACGACAGGTACACTGAAGCTTTCTTT,CATNDRYTEAFF
TRBV6-1,NA,TRBJ1-5,NA,TGTGCCAGCAGTGAAGGGTTGAGGCAGCCCCAGCATTTT,CASSEGLRQPQHF
TRBV7-2,NA,TRBJ2-5,TRBD2,TGTGCCAGCAGTTCCCATCGCGGGAGTGAGACCCAGTACTTC,CASSSHRGSETQYF
TRBV5-1,few,TRBJ2-3,NA,TGCGCCAGCAGCTTGGCAACGGGGGGCACAGATACGCAGTATTTT,CASSLATGGTDTQYF
TRBV19,few,TRBJ2-6,TRBD2,TGTGCCAGTAGTTCGCTGGGACTAGCGGTTAGCTCTGGGGCCAACGTCCTGACTTTC,CASSSLGLAVSSGANVLTF
TRBV7-6,NA,TRBJ2-1,TRBD2,TGTGCCAGCAGCCCCGGGGGTGGCGGGAGGGCCTACAATGAGCAGTTCTTC,CASSPGGGGRAYNEQFF
TRBV5-8,NA,TRBJ1-2,NA,TGTGCCAGCAGCTTGGGTCCAGGCACCTCTGGCTACACCTTC,CASSLGPGTSGYTF
TRBV7-7,NA,TRBJ1-1,NA,TGTGCTAGCAGCATTAATGGGAACACTGAAGCTTTCTTT,CASSINGNTEAFF
TRBV12-3/TRBV12-4,many,TRBJ1-1,TRBD1,TGTGCCAGCAGTTCCCAACAGGGGTCTGAAGCTTTCTTT,CASSSQQGSEAFF
TRBV20-1,many,TRBJ2-3,NA,TGCAGTGCTAGGAGAGACGGCCGGACTAGCACAGATACGCAGTATTTT,CSARRDGRTSTDTQYF
TRBV27,many,TRBJ1-2,NA,TGTGCCAGCAGACAACGGTCGGCTCAGGCAACCGGCTATGGCTACACCTTC,CASRQRSAQATGYGYTF
TRBV9,NA,TRBJ2-3,NA,TGTGCCAGCAGCGTTAGGGCAGATGGGGCAAATACGCAGTATTTT,CASSVRADGANTQYF
TRBV6-1,few,TRBJ2-1,NA,TGTGCCGGCAGCCACGGACAGCCCCTTGAAAAATCCTACAATGAGCAGTTCTTC,CAGSHGQPLEKSYNEQFF
TRBV11-2,many,TRBJ2-2,TRBD1,TGTGCCAGCAGCTTGGGGGACAGGGTTGTCACCGGGGAGCTGTTTTTT,CASSLGDRVVTGELFF
TRBV7-2,few,TRBJ2-1,TRBD2,TGTGCCAGCAGCTTCCGTCTGGCGGGAGGGCCTACGGGCTACAATGAGCAGTTCTTC,CASSFRLAGGPTGYNEQFF
TRBV28,NA,TRBJ1-2,NA,TGTGCCAGTATAGTAGGAGGGGGGGCTGGGCAGGATGGCTACACCTTC,CASIVGGGAGQDGYTF